The 28 T cell receptor beta chains reported below all come from one sample, sequenced in a study of cytomegalovirus exposure and HLA in healthy donors. This PCR relied on a set of 60 Vbeta primers and 13 Jbeta primers. Libraries were prepared by immunoSEQ multiplex PCR; TCRdb keeps only in-frame clonotypes and omits some of them. This sample has fewer than 250,000 clones, with approximately 88% found just once. Material: PBMCs. All receptors come from a boy between 2 and 10 years old in good health and CMV-seronegative.

The chain uses TRBV25-1 and TRBJ2-3; 8 bases line up with TRBD2. Trimming cost V 2 bases and J 0 bases; bases outside gene matches: 10. The CDR3 extends over 18 amino acids. Germline lookup yields CDR1 MGHDK and CDR2 SYGVNS. CDR3 sequence (DNA): TGTGCCAGCAGTGAAGAAAGCTTTACGGGAGGGAGCACAGATACGCAGTATTTT. Protein: CASSEESFTGGSTDTQYF.

J is TRBJ1-2 and V is TRBV27; 7 bases align to TRBD1. The V gene end was trimmed by 4 bases and the J gene end by 6 bases; junction bases not matched to a gene: 5. The germline V gene has CDR1 MNHEY and CDR2 SMNVEV (reference sequence). The CDR3 is 13 amino acids. The CDR3 nucleotides are TGTGCCAGCAGTTATCGACAGGGAGATGGCTACACCTTC. It encodes CASSYRQGDGYTF.

The rearrangement joins TRBV2 to TRBJ2-2; D call uncertain. The V gene's germline CDR1 is SNHLY and CDR2 FYNNEI. V dropped 6 bases and J dropped 3 bases, with 8 bases sitting between them. This CDR3 spans 13 amino acids. DNA for the CDR3: TGTGCCAGCAGATCCCAGGACACCGGGGAGCTGTTTTTT. This gives the protein CASRSQDTGELFF.

This clone was seen a handful of times. V gene TRBV10-3 combines with J gene TRBJ2-5, with unresolved D. The J call may be wrong; the DNA end is better matched by TRBJ2-7. CDR1 is ENHRY, CDR2 SYGVKD, per germline. CDR3 length equals 12 residues. CDR3 amino acids: CAISPDNYEQYF. CDR3 DNA: TGTGCCATCAGTCCCGACAATTACGAGCAGTACTTC.

The V call is TRBV11-2, the J call TRBJ2-7, with TRBD1 identical over 11 bases. Trimming at V came to 5 bases and at J to 5 bases, leaving 8 bases not matched to a gene. The CDR3 has 15 residues. Germline V lookup: CDR1 SGHAT, CDR2 FQNNGV. In DNA form, the CDR3 reads TGTGCCAGCAGCCCCTGGACAGGGGGCAAGGACGAGCAGTACTTC. Its translation: CASSPWTGGKDEQYF.

The chain combines TRBV27 with TRBJ2-1, with a tentative D call TRBD1 (5 bases). Germline CDR1 is MNHEY and CDR2 is SMNVEV (reference sequence). V was shortened by 2 bases and J by 0 bases, with 11 bases between the two germline ends. The CDR3 loop spans 16 amino acids. The CDR3 is CASSLLTVSSYNEQFF. Here the CDR3 DNA reads TGTGCCAGCAGTTTACTGACAGTAAGCTCCTACAATGAGCAGTTCTTC.

This clone was detected only a few times. The genes are TRBV5-6 and TRBJ2-7; D is ambiguous. This CDR3 has 13 amino acids. Germline V gene lookup returns CDR1 SGHDT and CDR2 YYEEEE. V shed 4 bases and J shed 0 bases, with 8 bases lying between them. CDR3 in amino acids: CASSVGGSYEQYF. The CDR3 DNA follows: TGTGCCAGCAGCGTGGGCGGCTCCTACGAGCAGTACTTC.

This clone was counted a few times. V and J are TRBV9 and TRBJ2-2; 7 bases fit TRBD2. Germline trimming cut 2 bases from V and 5 bases from J; bases unmatched to any gene: 6. Germline assignment: CDR1 SGDLS and CDR2 YYNGEE. The CDR3 is 15 residues long. CDR3 in DNA: TGTGCCAGCAGCGTGGGGTGGGGAGGGACCGGGGAGCTGTTTTTT. Translated, it gives CASSVGWGGTGELFF. The full variable domain, rest sourced from reference TRBV9 and TRBJ2-2, is DSGVTQTPKHLITATGQRVTLRCSPRSGDLSVYWYQQSLDQGLQFLIQYYNGEERAKGNILERFSAQQFPDLHSELNLSSLELGDSALYFCASSVGWGGTGELFFGEGSRLTVL.

The V and J genes are TRBV5-8 and TRBJ2-7; 7 nucleotides line up with TRBD1. Per germline, CDR1 SGHTS and CDR2 YDEGEE. The CDR3 sequence is 13 residues long. V dropped 3 bases and J dropped 1; count of bases not matched to a gene: 1. This chain's CDR3 is CASSSGQSYEQYF. DNA for the CDR3: TGTGCCAGCAGCTCGGGACAGTCCTACGAGCAGTACTTC.

The rearrangement joins TRBV2 to TRBJ1-2; 9 bases line up with TRBD1. Germline V CDR1 and CDR2: SNHLY, FYNNEI. This CDR3 is 14 amino acids long. J gave up 0 bases and V 10 bases, and 6 bases lay outside the gene matches. CDR3 coding DNA: TGTGCCATCAGAACAGGGGGCTCTAACTATGGCTACACCTTC. This sequence encodes CAIRTGGSNYGYTF. Using reference TRBV2 and TRBJ1-2 for the parts outside the CDR3, the full variable domain is EPEVTQTPSHQVTQMGQEVILRCVPISNHLYFYWYRQILGQKVEFLVSFYNNEISEKSEIFDDQFSVERPDGSNFTLKIRSTKLEDSAMYFCAIRTGGSNYGYTFGSGTRLTVV.

About this clone: This CDR3 is missing its conserved last phenylalanine or tryptophan, likely due to a read error. The V gene is TRBV27, the J gene TRBJ1-2; a possible D gene is TRBD1 (6 bases). CDR1 is MNHEY and CDR2 is SMNVEV in the germline V gene (reference sequence). V lost 3 bases to trimming and J lost 4 bases, with 15 bases between them. CDR3 length equals 15 residues. In nucleotides, the CDR3 is TGTGCCAGCAGTTTCAGCTTGGACAGTTCCTATGGCTACACCCTC. It codes for CASSFSLDSSYGYTL.

The chain joins TRBV4-2 to TRBJ1-5; 8 nucleotides line up with TRBD1. The CDR3 is 17 amino acids. J lost 6 bases, V lost 0 bases, and 10 bases had no gene match. CDR1 LGHNA and CDR2 YNFKEQ come from the germline V gene. CDR3 amino acids: CASSQEPGQGARQPQHF. CDR3 sequence (DNA): TGTGCCAGCAGCCAAGAACCGGGGCAGGGGGCCCGTCAGCCCCAGCATTTT.

The table lists this clone with a count of one. V and J are TRBV7-9 and TRBJ2-1; TRBD2 aligns across 13 bases. The V and J ends lost 4 bases and 8 bases, in that order; junction bases with no gene match: 8. There are 16 residues in the CDR3. CDR1 is SEHNR, CDR2 FQNEAQ, per germline (reference sequence). CDR3 sequence: CASSSTRTSGGDEQFF. The CDR3 nucleotides read TGTGCCAGCAGCTCAACACGGACTAGCGGGGGTGATGAGCAGTTCTTC.

The V gene is TRBV6-1, the J gene TRBJ2-7; D may be TRBD1 (6 bases). The CDR3 sequence is 13 residues long. Germline V gene data show CDR1 as MNHNS and CDR2 as SASEGT. The germline V and J ends were trimmed by 1 base and 3 bases, with 7 bases remaining between them. CDR3 amino acids: CASSEGTVYEQYF. The CDR3 bases are TGTGCCAGCAGTGAAGGGACAGTCTACGAGCAGTACTTC.

This chain links TRBV6-5 with TRBJ1-1; 7 nucleotides match TRBD1. The CDR3 contains 12 residues. J gave up 7 bases and V 5 bases, and 4 bases lay outside the gene matches. Per germline, CDR1 MNHEY and CDR2 SVGAGI. CDR3 amino acids: CASSRTGNEAFF. The CDR3, as DNA: TGTGCCAGCAGTAGGACAGGCAATGAAGCTTTCTTT.

The CDR3 sequence is CASSTRGLSGNTIYF. Written as DNA, the CDR3 is TGTGCCAGCAGCACGAGGGGGTTATCTGGAAACACCATATATTTT. This rearrangement joins TRBV9 to TRBJ1-3, with D tentatively TRBD1 (6 bases). CDR3 length: 15 amino acids. Germline V lookup: CDR1 SGDLS, CDR2 YYNGEE. Trimming shortened V by 4 bases and J by 1 base, and 12 bases separated the two germline ends.

V is TRBV6-1 and J is TRBJ1-1; 8 nucleotides agree with TRBD1. V lost 7 bases to trimming and J lost 3 bases; unmatched junction nucleotides: 7. In germline, CDR1 is MNHNS, CDR2 SASEGT. The CDR3 runs 14 residues. As DNA, the CDR3 is TGTGCCAGCAATCGACAGGGGCTAGACACTGAAGCTTTCTTT. Protein sequence: CASNRQGLDTEAFF.

The chain employs TRBV7-3 and TRBJ1-6; TRBD1 is a possible D gene (5 bases). V was cut by 2 bases and J by 6 bases, with 8 bases left in between. CDR3 length equals 14 residues. In germline, CDR1 is SGHTA, CDR2 FQGTGA. CDR3 region: CASSLQGSNSPLHF. The DNA of the CDR3 is TGTGCCAGCAGCTTACAGGGCTCTAATTCACCCCTCCACTTT. Together with reference TRBV7-3 and TRBJ1-6, the CDR3 gives the full variable domain: GAGVSQTPSNKVTEKGKYVELRCDPISGHTALYWYRQSLGQGPEFLIYFQGTGAADDSGLPNDRFFAVRPEGSVSTLKIQRTERGDSAVYLCASSLQGSNSPLHFGNGTRLTVT.

In its sample, this clone was seen once. The V call is TRBV6-1, the J call TRBJ2-2; D call uncertain. The V gene's germline CDR1 is MNHNS and CDR2 SASEGT. The CDR3 runs to 16 residues. V gave up 0 bases and J gave up 0 bases, with 8 bases separating them. The CDR3 here is CASSEALVSNTGELFF. The CDR3, as DNA: TGTGCCAGCAGTGAAGCTTTAGTCTCGAACACCGGGGAGCTGTTTTTT.

The chain recombines TRBV15 with TRBJ1-1, with TRBD1 as a possible D gene (6 bases). V was shortened by 1 base and J by 3 bases, with 6 bases between the two germline ends. This CDR3 is 13 amino acids long. Germline lookup yields CDR1 LNHNV and CDR2 YYDKDF (reference sequence). The CDR3 nucleotides are TGTGCCACCAGCAGAGCAGGGGACACTGAAGCTTTCTTT. It is translated as CATSRAGDTEAFF.

The chain has TRBV6-1 and TRBJ2-3, with D possibly being TRBD2 (7 bases). Germline CDR1 is MNHNS and CDR2 is SASEGT. This CDR3 is built from 16 residues. Between the trimmed V and J ends, which lost 3 bases and 0 bases, there was a span of 13 bases. The CDR3 region is CASSEGRGASTDTQYF. CDR3 nucleotide sequence: TGTGCCAGCAGTGAGGGACGGGGGGCTAGCACAGATACGCAGTATTTT.

The rearrangement uses TRBV27 and TRBJ2-7; D is possibly TRBD1 (6 bases). The CDR3 has 12 residues. V lost 4 bases and J lost 6, with 10 bases in between. Per germline, CDR1 MNHEY and CDR2 SMNVEV (reference sequence). The CDR3 is CASSSTGFEQYF. For the CDR3, the DNA is TGTGCCAGCAGTTCAACAGGGTTCGAGCAGTACTTC.

The chain uses TRBV12-2 and TRBJ2-5; no DNA check was done on the table's D call, TRBD2. TRBV12-2 corresponds to a pseudogene. The CDR3 sequence is 16 residues long. CDR3 protein: CASRMVSGGVQETQYF. The CDR3 DNA is TGTGCAAGTCGCATGGTTAGCGGGGGGGTCCAAGAGACCCAGTACTTC.

This clone has only a few counts. V and J are TRBV2 and TRBJ1-6; possible D gene TRBD1, 5 bases. Trimming pared 5 bases from V and 10 bases from J, leaving 15 bases between. The CDR3 consists of 14 residues. CDR1 SNHLY and CDR2 FYNNEI come from the germline V gene. CDR3 coding DNA: TGTGCCAGCAGTCCAGACAGCGACCGATCACCCCTCCACTTT. It yields the protein CASSPDSDRSPLHF. Variable domain in full (rest from reference TRBV2 and TRBJ1-6): EPEVTQTPSHQVTQMGQEVILRCVPISNHLYFYWYRQILGQKVEFLVSFYNNEISEKSEIFDDQFSVERPDGSNFTLKIRSTKLEDSAMYFCASSPDSDRSPLHFGNGTRLTVT.

This chain joins TRBV11-2 and TRBJ2-7; 8 nucleotides match TRBD1. This CDR3 has 14 residues. With V trimmed by 5 bases and J by 3 bases, 6 bases remained unmatched. In germline, CDR1 is SGHAT, CDR2 FQNNGV. The CDR3 DNA is TGTGCCAGCAGCACCGGACAGGGACGCTACGAGCAGTACTTC. This gives the protein CASSTGQGRYEQYF.

The J gene is TRBJ1-1, the V gene TRBV25-1, with 8 bases lining up with TRBD1. Germline loops: CDR1 MGHDK, CDR2 SYGVNS. This CDR3 is built from 13 residues. The trim removed 4 bases at V and 8 bases at J, leaving 6 bases unmatched. CDR3 loop: CASSGQGSREAFF. CDR3 sequence (DNA): TGTGCCAGCAGTGGACAGGGGTCTCGCGAAGCTTTCTTT. The whole variable domain, remainder taken from reference TRBV25-1 and TRBJ1-1, is EADIYQTPRYLVIGTGKKITLECSQTMGHDKMYWYQQDPGMELHLIHYSYGVNSTEKGDLSSESTVSRIRTEHFPLTLESARPSHTSQYLCASSGQGSREAFFGQGTRLTVV.

The chain recombines TRBV6-1 with TRBJ1-1, with 7 positions matching TRBD1. The CDR3 spans 15 residues. V lost 5 bases, J lost 5 bases, and 11 bases stayed unmatched. The V gene's germline CDR1 is MNHNS and CDR2 SASEGT. The CDR3 spells CASSSALEGATEAFF. CDR3 bases: TGTGCCAGCAGTTCCGCCCTGGAGGGGGCTACTGAAGCTTTCTTT.

The chain uses TRBV5-4 and TRBJ1-1; 8 positions agree with TRBD1. CDR3 length: 15 residues. Germline V lookup: CDR1 SGHNT, CDR2 YYREEE (reference sequence). V lost 4 bases, J lost 4 bases, and 9 bases stayed unmatched. CDR3 residues: CASSPGGRLGTEAFF. The CDR3 coding sequence is TGTGCCAGCAGCCCAGGGGGCAGGTTGGGCACTGAAGCTTTCTTT.